A selection of T cell receptor beta chains follows, all from one sample in a study of cytomegalovirus exposure and HLA in healthy donors. Repertoires were generated with immunoSEQ multiplex PCR, while TCRdb's copy carries only in-frame clones and drops some. The sample lists under 200,000 clones; roughly 13% were seen once. Sequenced sample: PBMCs. These receptors were taken from a man aged 45-60 years in good health and CMV-seropositive. The CDR3 runs from the conserved cysteine through the conserved F or W. The order of the fields is J gene, D gene, V gene, clone size, CDR3 protein, CDR3 DNA. The D gene is left open where the match is weak. The listing skips clone size in some rows; elsewhere it reads once, few, many or a size class.

TRBJ1-6	TRBD1	TRBV6-5	few	CASSWGDRPASPLHF	TGTGCCAGCAGTTGGGGGGACAGGCCGGCATCACCCCTCCACTTT
TRBJ1-3	.	TRBV19	few	CASSIPGRGGNTIYF	TGTGCCAGTAGTATACCAGGCAGGGGTGGAAACACCATATATTTT
TRBJ1-1	.	TRBV11-1	.	CASSLAGRTNTEAFF	TGTGCCAGCAGCTTAGCGGGGCGGACGAACACTGAAGCTTTCTTT
TRBJ2-2	.	TRBV30	few	CAWSVAGDLGELFF	TGTGCCTGGAGTGTAGCAGGGGATCTCGGGGAGCTGTTTTTT
TRBJ1-1	TRBD1	TRBV5-5	.	CASRGGTGGRFEAFF	TGTGCCAGCAGGGGGGGGACAGGGGGCAGGTTTGAAGCTTTCTTT
TRBJ1-1	.	TRBV6-1	.	CASTPVPLMNTEAFF	TGTGCCAGCACTCCGGTTCCCCTTATGAACACTGAAGCTTTCTTT
TRBJ1-3	.	TRBV6-6	.	CASSYSGYGNTIYF	TGTGCCAGCAGTTACTCCGGGTATGGAAACACCATATATTTT
TRBJ2-5	.	TRBV6-5	.	CASSMRRVQETQYF	TGTGCCAGCAGCATGCGACGGGTCCAAGAGACCCAGTACTTC
TRBJ2-2	.	TRBV7-9	.	CASTLGAGGELFF	TGTGCCAGCACCCTGGGGGCCGGCGGGGAGCTGTTTTTT
TRBJ1-6	.	TRBV6-1	few	CASSEAGASYNSPLHF	TGTGCCAGCAGTGAAGCAGGGGCCTCCTATAATTCACCCCTCCACTTT
TRBJ2-3	TRBD1	TRBV29-1	.	CSLGQGADTQYF	TGCAGCCTGGGGCAGGGGGCAGATACGCAGTATTTT
TRBJ1-2	TRBD1	TRBV19	few	CASSPAGTGSYGYTF	TGTGCCAGTAGTCCCGCAGGGACAGGGAGCTATGGCTACACCTTC
TRBJ1-6	.	TRBV9	.	CASSVGGRNSPLHF	TGTGCCAGCAGCGTAGGAGGGCGGAATTCACCCCTCCACTTT
TRBJ1-2	.	TRBV6-4	.	CSTEGRLINYGYTF	TGTAGCACCGAGGGCAGACTTATTAACTATGGCTACACCTTC
TRBJ2-1	.	TRBV27	.	CASSRDPSYNEQFF	TGTGCCAGCAGCAGGGATCCCTCCTACAATGAGCAGTTCTTC
TRBJ1-2	TRBD1	TRBV5-5	few	CASSLDFRGRESGYTF	TGTGCCAGCAGCTTGGATTTCAGGGGGCGCGAGTCTGGCTACACCTTC
TRBJ2-5	TRBD1	TRBV9	.	CASSEGQQETQYF	TGTGCCAGCAGCGAGGGACAGCAAGAGACCCAGTACTTC
TRBJ1-5	.	TRBV7-9	many	CASSVGQSNQPQHF	TGTGCCAGCAGCGTCGGACAGAGCAATCAGCCCCAGCATTTT
TRBJ2-3	TRBD2	TRBV7-2	once	CASSSWSSGGSTDTQYF	TGTGCCAGCAGCTCCTGGTCTAGCGGGGGAAGCACAGATACGCAGTATTTT
TRBJ1-5	.	TRBV7-2	.	CASSLGQYSNQPQHF	TGTGCCAGCAGCTTAGGACAGTATAGCAATCAGCCCCAGCATTTT
TRBJ1-5	.	TRBV28	.	CATEDLVGDGNQPQHF	TGTGCCACCGAGGATTTAGTAGGGGATGGCAATCAGCCCCAGCATTTT
TRBJ2-3	.	TRBV11-3	.	CASSSNLQTGTDTQYF	TGTGCCAGCAGCTCGAACCTCCAAACAGGCACAGATACGCAGTATTTT
TRBJ2-5	.	TRBV25-1	.	CASSKGLETQYF	TGTGCCAGCAGTAAGGGGCTCGAGACCCAGTACTTC
TRBJ1-6	.	TRBV4-1	.	CASSRDPGGGGNSPLHF	TGCGCCAGCAGCCGGGACCCTGGCGGGGGCGGAAATTCACCCCTCCACTTT
TRBJ1-4	TRBD1	TRBV19	.	CASSLGQIREKLFF	TGTGCCAGTAGTTTGGGACAGATACGGGAAAAACTGTTTTTT
TRBJ1-6	TRBD1	TRBV5-5	.	CASRFRTGLNSPLHF	TGTGCCAGCAGATTCCGGACAGGGCTTAATTCACCCCTCCACTTT
TRBJ1-2	.	TRBV10-3	few	CAIKPNRNYGYTF	TGTGCCATCAAGCCAAACAGAAACTATGGCTACACCTTC
TRBJ2-7	.	TRBV7-2	few	CASSLVAHEQYF	TGTGCCAGCAGCTTAGTGGCCCACGAGCAGTACTTC
TRBJ2-2	TRBD1	TRBV6-6	.	CASSSTGFANTGELFF	TGTGCCAGCAGTTCGACAGGGTTCGCGAACACCGGGGAGCTGTTTTTT
TRBJ2-7	TRBD1	TRBV10-3	few	CAIQPGQGQYEQYF	TGTGCCATCCAACCGGGACAGGGGCAATACGAGCAGTACTTC
TRBJ2-3	TRBD2	TRBV10-1	few	CASSGGKTSGGARTDTQYF	TGCGCCAGCAGTGGAGGGAAGACTAGCGGGGGGGCCCGGACAGATACGCAGTATTTT
TRBJ1-4	.	TRBV19	few	CASSIGRGNEKLFF	TGTGCCAGTAGTATCGGGAGGGGTAATGAAAAACTGTTTTTT
TRBJ2-2	.	TRBV6-5	few	CATSGAGTGELFF	TGTGCCACCTCCGGGGCGGGGACCGGGGAGCTGTTTTTT
TRBJ1-1	TRBD1	TRBV5-1	.	CASTTGRDREGTEAFF	TGCGCCAGTACCACCGGGAGGGACAGGGAGGGCACTGAAGCTTTCTTT
TRBJ2-1	TRBD1	TRBV15	.	CATSRDPVGTGGQFF	TGTGCCACCAGCAGAGATCCGGTAGGGACAGGGGGACAGTTCTTC
TRBJ1-6	TRBD1	TRBV15	few	CAAEQGDPSSYNSPLHF	TGTGCCGCAGAACAGGGGGATCCCAGCTCCTATAATTCACCCCTCCACTTT
TRBJ2-1	TRBD2	TRBV6-6	.	CASSYSGGGSYNEQFF	TGTGCCAGCAGTTACTCGGGCGGGGGCTCCTACAATGAGCAGTTCTTC
TRBJ1-5	.	TRBV5-1	.	CASSLGLNNQPQHF	TGCGCCAGCAGCTTAGGACTGAACAATCAGCCCCAGCATTTT
TRBJ1-4	.	TRBV7-9	.	CASSLVRGGNEKLFF	TGTGCCAGCAGCTTAGTAAGGGGGGGTAATGAAAAACTGTTTTTT
TRBJ1-3	.	TRBV7-2	.	CASSFGDQLFSGNTIYF	TGTGCCAGCAGCTTTGGAGACCAGCTCTTCTCTGGAAACACCATATATTTT
TRBJ1-1	.	TRBV6-5	few	CASSFSSDKEAFF	TGTGCCAGCAGTTTTTCCTCCGATAAGGAGGCTTTCTTT
TRBJ1-3	TRBD1	TRBV27	few	CASSLTGTGGNTIYF	TGTGCCAGCAGTTTGACCGGGACAGGGGGAAACACCATATATTTT
TRBJ1-4	.	TRBV28	.	CASSSIQGRKLFF	TGTGCCAGCAGCTCAATCCAGGGTCGGAAACTGTTTTTT
TRBJ1-4	TRBD1	TRBV7-9	few	CASRPGTGNEKLFF	TGTGCCAGCAGGCCCGGGACAGGGAACGAAAAACTGTTTTTT
TRBJ1-1	TRBD1	TRBV6-5	few	CASSPRGTAEAFF	TGTGCCAGCAGTCCCAGAGGGACAGCTGAAGCTTTCTTT
TRBJ2-1	.	TRBV9	few	CASSANNEQFF	TGTGCCAGCAGCGCTAACAATGAGCAGTTCTTC
TRBJ1-2	.	TRBV7-8	.	CASSFGGARGYTF	TGTGCCAGCAGCTTTGGAGGGGCTCGAGGCTACACCTTT
TRBJ1-1	TRBD1	TRBV27	few	CASSPTGGTEAFF	TGTGCCAGCAGTCCAACAGGGGGCACTGAAGCTTTCTTT